The present entry profiles one T cell receptor (beta chain) with its context. No antigen is known for it. An end of the junction does not agree with germline; a read error may underlie this. Total RNA was extracted from the cultured T cells using TRIzol reagent. TCRbeta libraries were amplified from RNA using 5' rapid amplification of cDNA ends (5'RACE). Before sequencing, library concentration and integrity were assessed using Qubit, an Agilent instrument, and quantitative PCR. A commercial service provider sequenced the qualified libraries on Illumina HiSeq or MiSeq. In the source study's methods: TCR sequences in each sample were identified with MiXCR version 1.8.2. To qualify, a clone needed a CDR3 longer than four amino acids, an in-frame nucleotide length, and no stop codon. An effective read was defined as a read containing the complete CDR3 structure. RT-PCR with 24 Vbeta primers, GeneScan spectratyping, and Sanger sequencing were used to validate expanded clones. TCRdb passed the public sequencing reads through fastp at Q25 and MiXCR, retaining productive beta sequences. Each entry merges the rows of one CDR3 protein and shows their most common DNA and genes. The V and J calls shown here were made by TCRdb, not taken from the authors' results. Across this sample there are 12,000 or so distinct CDR3 sequences, with roughly 41% seen only once. The ten largest clones add up to about a third of the sample.

This record comes from a study of T cell repertoires and leukemia-associated antigens (dated by TCRdb to between 2019 and 2020). Concerning the study at large: Each sample yielded about 5.1 to 7 million read pairs and about 3.3 to 5.0 million effective reads, approximately 15 million effective reads overall. Using in vitro peptide stimulation of healthy T cells, the study sought to determine the antigen recognized by a TCR Vbeta21 clone earlier detected in CML patients.

CD3+ T cells were first rested overnight at 2.5 million to 3 million cells/mL in RPMI 1640 without fetal bovine serum. Following the manufacturer's instructions, MACS immunomagnetic beads were used to pull CD3+ T cells out of the PBMCs. Sequences LGHNA (CDR1) and YSLEER (CDR2) are obtained from the germline V gene. Spanning cysteine to phenylalanine, the CDR3 consists of 16 amino acids. Only the CDR3 region is kept as DNA, spanning 48 bases read in frame from base 1. On the study overall, not on this receptor specifically: Across the four groups, there were no significant differences in the numbers of Vbeta genes (approximately 63), Jbeta genes (approximately 15), VDJ rearrangements, or unique CDR3s. Direct testing of the expanded clones' antigen specificity and function was not done, and further investigation was required.

The sequencing sample was made of CD3+ T cells sorted from blood and cultured. The chain links TRBV4-3 with TRBJ2-7; the central 7 bases match TRBD2. This receptor was obtained from a female donor in good health. The CDR3 is CASSHSGTRSSYKQYF. The nucleotide sequence is TGCGCCAGCAGCCACAGCGGGACTCGGAGCTCCTACAAGCAGTACTTC.